The 30 T cell receptor beta chains given below trace back to one sample, sequenced in a study of T cell changes during pregnancy in multiple sclerosis. The repertoire was sequenced with immunoSEQ multiplex PCR; TCRdb's copy has only in-frame clones and lacks some. Counted here are around 100,000 clones, roughly nine tenths occurring once; the ten biggest clones make up 1% to 1.5%. Sequences were derived from peripheral blood, sampled in the second trimester of pregnancy. The origin of the receptors is a female donor with multiple sclerosis, enrolled in a pregnancy study.

This chain joins TRBV5-1 and TRBJ2-7; TRBD2 is a possible D gene (6 bases). Germline values: CDR1 SGHRS, CDR2 YFSETQ. The CDR3 totals 14 residues. Trimming shortened V by 1 base and J by 6 bases, and 14 bases separated the two germline ends. CDR3 amino acids: CASSLLGGKTEQYF. The CDR3 coding sequence is TGCGCCAGCAGCTTGCTTGGGGGGAAGACCGAGCAGTACTTC.

This clone is a singleton in its sample. The chain recombines TRBV19 with TRBJ2-7, with D maybe TRBD2 (5 bases). Germline CDR1 reads LNHDA; CDR2 reads SQIVND (reference sequence). The CDR3 length is 14 residues. V shed 6 bases and J shed 0 bases, with 12 bases lying between them. The CDR3 is CASRQRTSSYEQYF. CDR3 sequence (DNA): TGTGCCAGTAGACAGCGGACGAGCTCCTACGAGCAGTACTTC.

This sequence joins TRBV7-6 and TRBJ1-2, with D uncertain. Trimming stripped 1 base from V and 9 bases from J, with 12 bases between. Germline V gives CDR1 SGHVS, CDR2 FNYEAQ. The CDR3 covers 13 residues. CDR3 DNA: TGTGCCAGCAGCTTAGGACCTACGGAGAGCTACACCTTC. Protein product: CASSLGPTESYTF. The entire variable domain, with the rest obtained from reference TRBV7-6 and TRBJ1-2, is as follows: GAGVSQSPRYKVTKRGQDVALRCDPISGHVSLYWYRQALGQGPEFLTYFNYEAQQDKSGLPNDRFSAERPEGSISTLTIQRTEQRDSAMYRCASSLGPTESYTFGSGTRLTVV.

This chain uses TRBV7-8 with TRBJ1-5; 7 nucleotides align to TRBD1. The trim removed 2 bases at V and 3 bases at J, leaving 13 bases unmatched. The CDR3 length is 18 residues. Germline CDR1 is SGHVS and CDR2 is FQNEAQ. The CDR3: CASSLRNRGTSNNQPQHF. In DNA form, the CDR3 reads TGTGCCAGCAGCTTACGAAACAGGGGAACCTCAAACAATCAGCCCCAGCATTTT.

The V and J genes are TRBV7-8 and TRBJ2-3; TRBD2 aligns across 7 bases. Germline-derived CDR1 and CDR2 are SGHVS and FQNEAQ. V was pared by 5 bases and J by 8 bases, with 13 bases of the junction left unmatched. CDR3 length: 15 residues. The CDR3 is CASSTRAGVDGTQYF. In nucleotides, the CDR3 is TGTGCCAGCAGCACAAGGGCGGGAGTGGATGGTACGCAGTATTTT.

The chain has TRBV6-5 and TRBJ1-2; D not certain. Germline V gene data show CDR1 as MNHEY and CDR2 as SVGAGI. This CDR3 contains 13 residues. V lost 6 bases and J 8 bases, leaving 16 bases between the germline ends. The CDR3 DNA reads TGTGCCAGCAGGGAGGAGGGCTCTTGGGGCTACACCTTC. Encoded protein: CASREEGSWGYTF.

The gene calls are TRBV6-1 and TRBJ1-1, with D perhaps matching TRBD1 (6 bases). Trimming pared 3 bases from V and 1 base from J, leaving 12 bases between. The CDR3 runs 15 residues. The V gene's germline CDR1 is MNHNS and CDR2 SASEGT. The CDR3 bases are TGTGCCAGCAGTGAGAGAGGGGGGGGGAACACTGAAGCTTTCTTT. It codes for CASSERGGGNTEAFF.

The chain recombines TRBV19 with TRBJ2-1; 10 positions agree with TRBD1. The CDR3 spans 16 residues. J gave up 5 bases and V 5 bases, and 9 bases lay outside the gene matches. Germline values: CDR1 LNHDA, CDR2 SQIVND (reference sequence). CDR3 residues: CASSAPRDRGHNEQFF. The CDR3 nucleotides read TGTGCCAGTAGTGCACCCCGGGACAGGGGTCACAATGAGCAGTTCTTC.

The gene calls are TRBV15 and TRBJ2-3, with a weak D call TRBD2 (6 bases). This CDR3 has 13 amino acids. Germline assignment: CDR1 LNHNV and CDR2 YYDKDF (reference sequence). V lost 7 bases and J 3 bases, leaving 11 bases between the germline ends. The CDR3 loop reads CATTAAGTDTQYF. The DNA of the CDR3 is TGTGCCACCACAGCTGCGGGGACAGATACGCAGTATTTT. The full variable domain, its missing parts supplied by reference TRBV15 and TRBJ2-3, is DAMVIQNPRYQVTQFGKPVTLSCSQTLNHNVMYWYQQKSSQAPKLLFHYYDKDFNNEADTPDNFQSRRPNTSFCFLDIRSPGLGDTAMYLCATTAAGTDTQYFGPGTRLTVL.

The V and J genes are TRBV6-6 and TRBJ2-1; D gene ambiguous. CDR3 size: 11 residues. Germline values: CDR1 MNHNY, CDR2 SVGAGI (reference sequence). V lost 6 bases, J lost 7 bases, and 7 bases lay in between. The CDR3 loop is CASSHGNEQFF. CDR3 sequence (DNA): TGTGCCAGCAGCCACGGGAATGAGCAGTTCTTC.

This clone was detected once. The chain links TRBV9 to TRBJ2-3; TRBD1 is a possible D gene (5 bases). Trimming removed 3 bases from V and 6 bases from J, with 11 bases in between. The CDR3 length is 13 residues. Germline V lookup: CDR1 SGDLS, CDR2 YYNGEE. The CDR3 sequence is CASSEGADDTQYF. The CDR3 coding sequence is TGTGCCAGCAGCGAAGGGGCAGACGATACGCAGTATTTT.

CDR3 sequence: CASSPLRGRLHF. In DNA form, the CDR3 reads TGTGCCAGCAGTCCCCTCCGAGGGAGGCTCCACTTT. This sequence joins TRBV6-5 and TRBJ1-6; D ambiguous. Germline-derived CDR1 and CDR2 are MNHEY and SVGAGI. The CDR3 runs 12 residues. The V gene lost 5 bases and the J gene lost 16 bases, with 15 bases spanning the gap.

This rearrangement joins TRBV9 to TRBJ1-2; TRBD1 is a possible D gene (5 bases). The CDR3 consists of 16 residues. The germline CDR1 and CDR2 sequences are SGDLS and YYNGEE. Trimming left V 4 bases short and J 2 bases short, with 18 bases between. The CDR3 nucleotides read TGTGCCAGCAGCTCCCCGGGACTCTCTTCAAACTATGGCTACACCTTC. Translation gives CASSSPGLSSNYGYTF. Full variable domain (outside the CDR3, taken from reference TRBV9 and TRBJ1-2): DSGVTQTPKHLITATGQRVTLRCSPRSGDLSVYWYQQSLDQGLQFLIQYYNGEERAKGNILERFSAQQFPDLHSELNLSSLELGDSALYFCASSSPGLSSNYGYTFGSGTRLTVV.

The chain recombines TRBV4-2 with TRBJ2-1, with D tentatively TRBD1 (5 bases). CDR3 length equals 15 residues. From germline, CDR1 is LGHNA and CDR2 YNFKEQ. V dropped 0 bases and J dropped 4 bases, with 10 bases sitting between them. In DNA, the CDR3 is TGTGCCAGCAGCCAAGAGACAGCCCTTTACAATGAGCAGTTCTTC. Encoded protein: CASSQETALYNEQFF.

The chain uses TRBV19 and TRBJ2-7; perhaps TRBD2 as D (6 bases). The CDR3 has 13 amino acids. V dropped 5 bases and J dropped 0 bases, with 8 bases sitting between them. Germline CDR1 and CDR2: LNHDA and SQIVND (reference sequence). CDR3 loop: CASSGTVSYEQYF. CDR3 nucleotide sequence: TGTGCCAGTAGTGGGACTGTCTCCTACGAGCAGTACTTC.

The chain has TRBV7-3 and TRBJ2-7; 12 bases agree with TRBD2. Looked up from germline, CDR1 is SGHTA and CDR2 is FQGTGA. The CDR3 contains 15 residues. The V gene end was trimmed by 5 bases and the J gene end by 6 bases; junction bases not matched to a gene: 8. The CDR3 DNA follows: TGTGCCAGCAGCCCCGACCCGGGACTAGCGGGCGAGCAGTACTTC. Protein sequence: CASSPDPGLAGEQYF.

The rearrangement links TRBV19 to TRBJ1-5; the D is unclear. V lost 6 bases and J 6 bases, leaving 18 bases between the germline ends. Per the germline V gene, CDR1 is LNHDA and CDR2 is SQIVND (reference sequence). The CDR3 spans 15 residues. CDR3: CASRVSGARLQPQHF. DNA for the CDR3: TGTGCCAGTAGAGTCAGCGGAGCAAGGCTTCAGCCCCAGCATTTT.

The V and J genes are TRBV7-2 and TRBJ1-3, with D unclear. CDR3 size: 15 residues. Germline-derived CDR1 and CDR2 are SGHTA and FQGNSA. V lost 4 bases and J lost 2, with 12 bases in between. In nucleotides, the CDR3 is TGTGCCAGCAGCTCCGACAACTTTCCTGGAAACACCATATATTTT. Protein sequence: CASSSDNFPGNTIYF. The whole variable domain, remainder taken from reference TRBV7-2 and TRBJ1-3, is GAGVSQSPSNKVTEKGKDVELRCDPISGHTALYWYRQSLGQGLEFLIYFQGNSAPDKSGLPSDRFSAERTGGSVSTLTIQRTQQEDSAVYLCASSSDNFPGNTIYFGEGSWLTVV.

V gene TRBV5-4 combines with J gene TRBJ2-5; the match to TRBD1 covers 8 bases. V gave up 4 bases and J gave up 5 bases; unmatched junction bases: 4. This CDR3 is 13 amino acids long. Germline V gene lookup returns CDR1 SGHNT and CDR2 YYREEE (reference sequence). CDR3 DNA sequence: TGTGCCAGCAGCACCAGACAGGGGGAGACCCAGTACTTC. Amino acid sequence: CASSTRQGETQYF.

The chain recombines TRBV10-3 with TRBJ1-2; 7 bases are a match to TRBD1. Germline CDR1 and CDR2: ENHRY and SYGVKD. V shed 0 bases, J shed 1 base, and the junction held 5 bases outside the gene matches. The CDR3 length is 16 residues. The CDR3 loop is CAISESVRQGNYGYTF. CDR3 coding DNA: TGTGCCATCAGTGAGTCGGTTAGACAGGGTAACTATGGCTACACCTTC.

The chain combines TRBV9 with TRBJ2-3; tentative D call: TRBD2 (6 bases). This CDR3 region has 15 residues. The V end was cut by 1 base, the J end by 2 bases, with 11 bases between. Germline V CDR1 and CDR2: SGDLS, YYNGEE. CDR3 sequence (DNA): TGTGCCAGCAGCGTAACTAGCCGCTACACAGATACGCAGTATTTT. Its protein product is CASSVTSRYTDTQYF.

Only one count was recorded for this clone. The chain's CDR3 is CASSFSPDDQPQHF. As DNA, the CDR3 is TGTGCCAGCAGCTTTAGCCCTGATGATCAGCCCCAGCATTTT. The chain recombines TRBV7-8 with TRBJ1-5, with unresolved D. The CDR3 sequence is 14 residues long. Germline values: CDR1 SGHVS, CDR2 FQNEAQ. Trimming took off 3 bases at V and 5 bases at J, with 11 bases between the two ends.

The chain is built from TRBV7-6 and TRBJ1-2, with D possibly matching TRBD1 (5 bases). This CDR3 has 13 residues. The V gene's germline CDR1 is SGHVS and CDR2 FNYEAQ. Trimming cost V 5 bases and J 4 bases, with 11 bases left between them. Here the CDR3 reads CASSQRGGYGYTF. The CDR3 DNA reads as TGTGCCAGCAGCCAACGGGGGGGCTATGGCTACACCTTC.

In this sample, this clone turned up once. The chain is built from TRBV7-7 and TRBJ2-3; 7 bases are shared with TRBD1. This CDR3 has 15 residues. J lost 4 bases, V lost 5 bases, and 9 bases had no gene match. Germline CDR1 is SSHAT and CDR2 is FNYEAQ (reference sequence). This CDR3 is CASSQTTGPADTQYF. The CDR3 DNA reads TGTGCCAGCAGCCAAACGACAGGGCCGGCAGATACGCAGTATTTT.

CDR3 nucleotides: TGTGCCAGCAGCTTAGCGCTAGCGGGAGGGCCCGCCGAGCAGTACTTC. Its protein product is CASSLALAGGPAEQYF. This sequence joins TRBV7-9 and TRBJ2-7; 12 bases fit TRBD2. V was pared by 0 bases and J by 6 bases, with 6 bases of the junction left unmatched. This CDR3 region has 16 residues. Germline values: CDR1 SEHNR, CDR2 FQNEAQ (reference sequence).

The chain links TRBV5-1 to TRBJ2-2; D might be TRBD1 (5 bases). Germline V lookup: CDR1 SGHRS, CDR2 YFSETQ. Deletions cut 0 bases from V and 5 bases from J, with 17 bases between. This CDR3 contains 17 residues. In DNA form, the CDR3 reads TGCGCCAGCAGCTTGGCCCTCTCGGCAGGGCAGACCGGGGAGCTGTTTTTT. It codes for CASSLALSAGQTGELFF.

This chain uses TRBV7-7 with TRBJ2-1; TRBD2 matches 7 bases. CDR1 SSHAT and CDR2 FNYEAQ come from the germline V gene (reference sequence). Trimming at V came to 2 bases and at J to 8 bases, leaving 12 bases not matched to a gene. The CDR3 sequence is 16 residues long. The CDR3 spells CASSLRSGGGDHEQFF. Here the CDR3 DNA reads TGTGCCAGCAGCTTACGGTCGGGAGGAGGGGACCATGAGCAGTTCTTC. The variable domain in full, completed from reference TRBV7-7 and TRBJ2-1, reads GAGVSQSPRYKVTKRGQDVTLRCDPISSHATLYWYQQALGQGPEFLTYFNYEAQPDKSGLPSDRFSAERPEGSISTLTIQRTEQRDSAMYRCASSLRSGGGDHEQFFGPGTRLTVL.

V and J are TRBV19 and TRBJ2-7; 9 nucleotides line up with TRBD1. Germline values: CDR1 LNHDA, CDR2 SQIVND (reference sequence). V was pared by 4 bases and J by 9 bases, with 13 bases of the junction left unmatched. The CDR3 length is 15 residues. In DNA form, the CDR3 reads TGTGCCAGTAGTACAGTCCCGGGACAGGGATCAGTGCAGTACTTC. Protein: CASSTVPGQGSVQYF.

The chain has TRBV7-3 and TRBJ1-1, with D hard to call. The CDR3 totals 13 residues. V was clipped by 8 bases and J by 4 bases, with 14 bases between them. Per the germline V gene, CDR1 is SGHTA and CDR2 is FQGTGA. CDR3 residues: CASGGGVITEAFF. CDR3 in DNA: TGTGCCAGCGGAGGAGGTGTAATCACTGAAGCTTTCTTT.

This sequence joins TRBV28 and TRBJ2-5; TRBD1 might be the D (6 bases). The V and J ends lost 3 bases and 5 bases respectively, with 13 bases between them. The germline V gene encodes CDR1 MDHEN and CDR2 SYDVKM. The CDR3 length is 14 residues. The CDR3 nucleotides are TGTGCCAGCAGTTTTCTCAGGGGTGGGGAGACCCAGTACTTC. It yields the protein CASSFLRGGETQYF.